The text below deals with one TCR beta chain. Antigen unknown. The sample is drawn from a study of T cell responses to AZD1222 COVID-19 vaccine. General study results and limits: Donor demographics were predominantly white British with a female majority; clonal diversity may be underestimated.

The assay was immunoSEQ multiplex PCR, and TCRdb's table has in-frame clones only and misses some. The table shows around 180,000 clones, with approximately 94% occurring only once. Trimming at V came to 2 bases and at J to 0 bases, leaving 2 bases not matched to a gene. Germline V gene data show CDR1 as LNHDA and CDR2 as SQIVND (reference sequence). CDR3 length: 16 amino acids. The receptor comes from an adult who received the AZD1222 COVID-19 vaccine. This chain connects TRBV19 to TRBJ2-3; 10 bases agree with TRBD1. The sequences come from peripheral blood, collected 28 days after the second AZD1222 dose. The CDR3, as DNA: TGTGCCAGTAGTATACCGGGACAGGGGAGCACAGATACGCAGTATTTT. Translated: CASSIPGQGSTDTQYF.